The 24 T cell receptor beta chains given below trace back to one sample, sequenced in a study of shared clonotypes between healthy human individuals. TCRdb's copy holds only in-frame clones and misses some; the assay was immunoSEQ multiplex PCR. The table includes millions of clones, around 94% detected once. Material for sequencing was naive CD4+ T cells sorted from blood. Sample subset: CD45RA+ positively selected. The source is a man between 18 and 35 years old in good health.

The chain joins TRBV21-1 to TRBJ1-5; the table's D gene call, TRBD1, was not cross checked with the DNA. TRBV21-1 is given as a pseudogene. CDR3 length: 16 amino acids. In DNA form, the CDR3 reads TGTGCCAGCAGCGCACCCTTACCCGACAGGAATCAGCCCCAGCATTTT. Protein product: CASSAPLPDRNQPQHF.

The chain has TRBV19 and TRBJ1-2, with 12 bases lining up with TRBD1. The CDR3 runs to 15 residues. CDR1 and CDR2 from the germline V gene are LNHDA and SQIVND (reference sequence). The J segment lost 2 bases and the V segment lost 7 bases, leaving 5 bases of the junction unmatched. This CDR3 is CASTQGTGGNYGYTF. The CDR3 nucleotides are TGTGCCAGTACCCAGGGGACAGGGGGCAACTATGGCTACACCTTC.

V gene TRBV9 combines with J gene TRBJ1-6; 7 bases agree with TRBD1. The germline gives CDR1 SGDLS, CDR2 YYNGEE. Trimming cost V 1 base and J 2 bases; bases outside gene matches: 3. The CDR3 contains 16 residues. CDR3 protein: CASSVSDRAYNSPLHF. The CDR3 DNA is TGTGCCAGCAGCGTATCCGACAGGGCCTATAATTCACCCCTCCACTTT.

The chain employs TRBV6-4 and TRBJ2-1; 8 bases agree with TRBD1. Germline V gene lookup returns CDR1 MRHNA and CDR2 SNTAGT. After removal of 3 bases from V and 8 bases from J, the junction contained 6 bases not matched to a gene. CDR3 length: 14 amino acids. In DNA form, the CDR3 reads TGTGCCAGCAGTGATTCCACAGGGGGGCATGAGCAGTTCTTC. This gives the protein CASSDSTGGHEQFF.

The chain links TRBV7-2 to TRBJ1-1, with D possibly TRBD1 on 6 matching bases. The CDR3 runs 14 residues. From germline, CDR1 is SGHTA and CDR2 FQGNSA. V was pared by 3 bases and J by 8 bases, with 16 bases between. The CDR3 DNA is TGTGCCAGCAGCTTGGCCCCAGTGGGGGCCGAAGCTTTCTTT. Translating gives CASSLAPVGAEAFF.

The CDR3 coding sequence is TGTGCCAGTAGTACCTCACAGGGGGCTCTAACTGAAGCTTTCTTT. Amino acids: CASSTSQGALTEAFF. This rearrangement joins TRBV19 to TRBJ1-1; 9 bases line up with TRBD1. CDR3 length equals 15 residues. The junction had 8 bases not matched to a gene; V was cut back by 4 bases and J by 5 bases. The germline CDR1 and CDR2 sequences are LNHDA and SQIVND (reference sequence). The full variable domain, completed using reference TRBV19 and TRBJ1-1, is DGGITQSPKYLFRKEGQNVTLSCEQNLNHDAMYWYRQDPGQGLRLIYYSQIVNDFQKGDIAEGYSVSREKKESFPLTVTSAQKNPTAFYLCASSTSQGALTEAFFGQGTRLTVV.

V is TRBV19 and J is TRBJ1-2; the match to TRBD1 covers 9 bases. CDR3 length equals 16 residues. V lost 3 bases, J lost 3 bases, and 8 bases stayed unmatched. CDR1 LNHDA and CDR2 SQIVND come from the germline V gene (reference sequence). The CDR3 DNA reads as TGTGCCAGTAGTATGCTTGGGACAGGGTCTGACTATGGCTACACCTTC. This translates into CASSMLGTGSDYGYTF.

Worth noting for this clone: At the DNA level, this CDR3 is encoded by other sequences in the same sample as well. CDR3 sequence (DNA): TGCGCCAGCAGCCAAGTTGGGGGAGAGACCCAGTACTTC. As protein: CASSQVGGETQYF. V gene TRBV4-3 combines with J gene TRBJ2-5, with D possibly being TRBD1 or TRBD2 (5 bases each). Trimming pared 1 base from V and 4 bases from J, leaving 7 bases between. Germline V gene lookup returns CDR1 LGHNA and CDR2 YSLEER. The length of the CDR3 is 13 residues.

This clone appeared a single time. The rearrangement links TRBV5-4 to TRBJ2-7, with 8 positions matching TRBD2. CDR1 is SGHNT and CDR2 is YYREEE in the germline V gene (reference sequence). CDR3 length: 15 residues. V dropped 1 base and J dropped 5; count of bases not matched to a gene: 8. CDR3 amino acids: CASSLTSGGGNEQYF. DNA of the CDR3: TGTGCCAGCAGCTTGACTAGCGGAGGGGGGAACGAGCAGTACTTC.

This clone was observed a single time. The V call is TRBV15, the J call TRBJ1-2; tentative D call: TRBD1 (5 bases). Trimming cost V 0 bases and J 8 bases, with 22 bases left between them. The length of the CDR3 is 17 residues. CDR1 is LNHNV, CDR2 YYDKDF, per germline (reference sequence). CDR3 in amino acids: CATSRDRQQGKRLGYTF. Written as DNA, the CDR3 is TGTGCCACCAGCAGAGATCGCCAGCAGGGAAAGCGCTTAGGCTACACCTTC. The full variable domain, completed using reference TRBV15 and TRBJ1-2, is DAMVIQNPRYQVTQFGKPVTLSCSQTLNHNVMYWYQQKSSQAPKLLFHYYDKDFNNEADTPDNFQSRRPNTSFCFLDIRSPGLGDTAMYLCATSRDRQQGKRLGYTFGSGTRLTVV.

This clone was picked up one time. V is TRBV29-1 and J is TRBJ1-3, with 7 bases that match TRBD1. Germline lookup yields CDR1 SQVTM and CDR2 ANQGSEA. The CDR3 is made up of 16 amino acids. V gave up 2 bases and J gave up 4 bases; unmatched junction bases: 11. In nucleotides, the CDR3 is TGCAGCGTTGAAAAACAGGGGTATTTTACGGGAAACACCATATATTTT. It is translated as CSVEKQGYFTGNTIYF.

The chain has TRBV4-2 and TRBJ2-2, with a tentative D call TRBD2 (5 bases). Between the trimmed V and J ends, which lost 1 base and 6 bases, there was a span of 9 bases. This CDR3 has 14 amino acids. Germline V gives CDR1 LGHNA, CDR2 YNFKEQ. Here the CDR3 DNA reads TGTGCCAGCAGCCAAGTTGAGGGTCCCGGGGAGCTGTTTTTT. This sequence encodes CASSQVEGPGELFF.

The genes are TRBV5-6 and TRBJ2-7; 9 bases fit TRBD1. This CDR3 is built from 15 residues. V trimming: 2 bases; J trimming: 5 bases; junction bases outside the gene matches: 8. The germline V gene encodes CDR1 SGHDT and CDR2 YYEEEE. CDR3 residues: CASSFTGGAYHEQYF. Here the CDR3 DNA reads TGTGCCAGCAGCTTTACAGGGGGCGCTTACCACGAGCAGTACTTC.

The rearrangement links TRBV11-2 to TRBJ2-2, with a tentative D call TRBD2 (6 bases). The CDR3 has 17 amino acids. Trimming cost V 0 bases and J 5 bases, with 16 bases left between them. Germline CDR1 is SGHAT and CDR2 is FQNNGV. The CDR3: CASSLDWPGAGTGELFF. CDR3 sequence (DNA): TGTGCCAGCAGCTTAGATTGGCCGGGAGCTGGGACCGGGGAGCTGTTTTTT.

The chain has TRBV12-5 and TRBJ2-7; 11 bases agree with TRBD1. Germline-derived CDR1 and CDR2 are LGHNT and FRNRAP. Germline trimming cut 4 bases from V and 9 bases from J; bases unmatched to any gene: 5. CDR3 size: 13 residues. The CDR3 region has the DNA TGTGCTAGTGGTTCCACCGGACAGGGGGCGCAGTACTTC. It is translated as CASGSTGQGAQYF.

The chain uses TRBV5-1 and TRBJ2-3; tentative D call: TRBD1 (6 bases). The germline V gene encodes CDR1 SGHRS and CDR2 YFSETQ. The V and J ends lost 3 bases and 1 base respectively, with 9 bases between them. This CDR3 has 14 amino acids. DNA of the CDR3: TGCGCCAGCAGCTGGGACACCCGCACAGATACGCAGTATTTT. It yields the protein CASSWDTRTDTQYF.

This chain joins TRBV5-1 and TRBJ2-1; 8 nucleotides agree with TRBD2. Germline CDR1 is SGHRS and CDR2 is YFSETQ. The CDR3 sequence is 15 residues long. Trimming cost V 6 bases and J 2 bases; bases outside gene matches: 7. CDR3 coding DNA: TGCGCCAGCAAGTCTAGCGGGTCTACCTACAATGAGCAGTTCTTC. Its translation is CASKSSGSTYNEQFF.

The chain recombines TRBV5-4 with TRBJ1-4; D not resolved. CDR3 length: 14 residues. Germline-derived CDR1 and CDR2 are SGHNT and YYREEE (reference sequence). V shed 6 bases and J shed 4 bases, with 13 bases lying between them. The CDR3 DNA is TGTGCCAGCACCATTTGGAATAGTAATGAAAAACTGTTTTTT. Translation: CASTIWNSNEKLFF.

For this clone: This sample includes further DNA sequences coding for the same CDR3. In nucleotides, the CDR3 is TGCGCCAGCAGCTTGGTCGGGGATCGGACTGAAGCTTTCTTT. It translates to CASSLVGDRTEAFF. This chain connects TRBV5-1 to TRBJ1-1; no definite D call. V lost 0 bases to trimming and J lost 5 bases, with 11 bases between them. Germline CDR1 SGHRS, CDR2 YFSETQ. This CDR3 contains 14 residues. Full variable domain (rest looked up from reference TRBV5-1 and TRBJ1-1): KAGVTQTPRYLIKTRGQQVTLSCSPISGHRSVSWYQQTPGQGLQFLFEYFSETQRNKGNFPGRFSGRQFSNSRSEMNVSTLELGDSALYLCASSLVGDRTEAFFGQGTRLTVV.

The chain joins TRBV18 to TRBJ2-1, with D perhaps TRBD1 (5 bases). CDR3 length: 15 amino acids. The V end was cut by 3 bases, the J end by 5 bases, with 14 bases between. Germline values: CDR1 KGHSH, CDR2 LQKENI. This CDR3 reads CASSPSAGPNNEQFF. The CDR3 DNA sequence: TGTGCCAGCTCACCGTCGGCAGGGCCCAACAATGAGCAGTTCTTC.

The chain employs TRBV2 and TRBJ1-5; no clear D. The CDR3 has 13 residues. Germline CDR1 reads SNHLY; CDR2 reads FYNNEI. Trimming stripped 6 bases from V and 2 bases from J, with 8 bases between. The CDR3 here is CASRVEGNQPQHF. CDR3 in DNA: TGTGCCAGCAGGGTGGAAGGCAATCAGCCCCAGCATTTT.

This rearrangement joins TRBV19 to TRBJ1-6; D perhaps matches TRBD1 (6 bases). This CDR3 is built from 14 residues. V gave up 5 bases and J gave up 6 bases, with 11 bases separating them. CDR1 and CDR2 from the germline V gene are LNHDA and SQIVND (reference sequence). The CDR3, as DNA: TGTGCCAGTAGTGGGGACACTGGTAATTCACCCCTCCACTTT. Amino acids: CASSGDTGNSPLHF. The variable domain in full, with the rest retrieved from reference TRBV19 and TRBJ1-6, is DGGITQSPKYLFRKEGQNVTLSCEQNLNHDAMYWYRQDPGQGLRLIYYSQIVNDFQKGDIAEGYSVSREKKESFPLTVTSAQKNPTAFYLCASSGDTGNSPLHFGNGTRLTVT.

A note on this clone: This sample includes further DNA sequences coding for the same CDR3. V usage is TRBV5-4 and J usage is TRBJ2-1; 12 bases line up with TRBD2. From germline, CDR1 is SGHNT and CDR2 YYREEE (reference sequence). The CDR3 is made up of 14 amino acids. With 3 bases clipped from V and 7 bases from J, the junction kept 2 bases outside the gene matches. The chain's CDR3 is CASSSGTSGNEQFF. The CDR3, as DNA: TGTGCCAGCAGCTCCGGGACTAGCGGGAATGAGCAGTTCTTC.

Remarks on this clone: Additional DNA sequences in this sample encode the identical CDR3. The chain links TRBV6-5 to TRBJ1-2, with 7 bases identical to TRBD1. This CDR3 comprises 14 residues. From germline, CDR1 is MNHEY and CDR2 SVGAGI. V lost 0 bases and J lost 4; bases outside the gene matches: 2. In DNA form, the CDR3 reads TGTGCCAGCAGTTACTCGGGACAGAGCTATGGCTACACCTTC. Encoded protein: CASSYSGQSYGYTF.